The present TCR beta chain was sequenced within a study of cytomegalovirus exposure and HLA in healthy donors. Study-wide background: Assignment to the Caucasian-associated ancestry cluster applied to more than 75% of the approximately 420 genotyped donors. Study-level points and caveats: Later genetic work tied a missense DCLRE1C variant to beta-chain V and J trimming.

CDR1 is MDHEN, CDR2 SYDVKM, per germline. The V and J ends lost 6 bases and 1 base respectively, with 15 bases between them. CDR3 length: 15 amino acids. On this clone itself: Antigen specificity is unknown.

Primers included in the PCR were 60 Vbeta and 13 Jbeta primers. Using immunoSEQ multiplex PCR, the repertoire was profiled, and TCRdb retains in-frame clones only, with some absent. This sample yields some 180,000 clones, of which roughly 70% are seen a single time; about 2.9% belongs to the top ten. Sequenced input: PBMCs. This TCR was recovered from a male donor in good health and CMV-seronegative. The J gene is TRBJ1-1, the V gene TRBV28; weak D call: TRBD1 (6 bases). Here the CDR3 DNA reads TGTGCCAGCAGAAGGGGGAGCGGAGAGAACACTGAAGCTTTCTTT. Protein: CASRRGSGENTEAFF.